The 14 T cell receptor beta chains in this list originate from one sample, sequenced in a study of blood T cell repertoires in COVID-19. Clones were read by immunoSEQ multiplex PCR, and TCRdb kept only the in-frame ones, dropping some. The sample lists under 150,000 clones; over 80% were seen once. The sample consisted of PBMCs or T cells enriched from blood (not recorded which). The receptors shown here come from a woman between 35 and 50 years old who had recovered from COVID-19.

V is TRBV10-3 and J is TRBJ1-1, with a possible D match to TRBD1 (5 bases). V gave up 1 base and J gave up 3 bases, with 15 bases separating them. Germline loops: CDR1 ENHRY, CDR2 SYGVKD. The CDR3 is 16 amino acids. The CDR3 coding sequence is TGTGCCATCAGTGAGTATCCGGGCCTCAGGGACACTGAAGCTTTCTTT. Translation gives CAISEYPGLRDTEAFF.

The rearrangement joins TRBV30 to TRBJ1-2; D unresolved. The germline V gene encodes CDR1 GTSNPN and CDR2 SVGIG (reference sequence). The CDR3 sequence is 11 residues long. The V end was cut by 3 bases, the J end by 4 bases, with 6 bases between. CDR3 in amino acids: CAWRAGYGYTF. The CDR3 DNA reads TGTGCCTGGAGAGCGGGCTATGGCTACACCTTC.

V gene TRBV6-1 combines with J gene TRBJ1-3; TRBD1 is a possible D gene (5 bases). The CDR3 length is 15 residues. Deletions cut 3 bases from V and 2 bases from J, with 11 bases between. Germline CDR1 is MNHNS and CDR2 is SASEGT. Here the CDR3 reads CASSDPGGTGNTIYF. The CDR3 nucleotides read TGTGCCAGCAGTGACCCGGGGGGAACTGGAAACACCATATATTTT.

The rearrangement links TRBV7-3 to TRBJ2-1, with 7 bases fitting TRBD1. The CDR3 length is 13 residues. The V gene's germline CDR1 is SGHTA and CDR2 FQGTGA. The junction had 7 bases not matched to a gene; V was cut back by 6 bases and J by 8 bases. This chain's CDR3 is CASSLDRVDEQFF. The DNA of the CDR3 is TGTGCCAGCAGTCTAGACAGGGTCGATGAGCAGTTCTTC.

The J gene is TRBJ1-6, the V gene TRBV5-5; D unresolved. This CDR3 comprises 15 residues. Germline CDR1 and CDR2: SGHKS and YYEKEE (reference sequence). Trimming shortened V by 1 base and J by 5 bases, and 10 bases separated the two germline ends. CDR3 bases: TGTGCCAGCAGCTTGAGGTCGGGAGATAATTCACCCCTCCACTTT. It yields the protein CASSLRSGDNSPLHF.

The chain employs TRBV6-5 and TRBJ2-1; 8 nucleotides line up with TRBD1. There are 15 residues in the CDR3. The germline CDR1 and CDR2 sequences are MNHEY and SVGAGI. Trimming took 5 bases from V and 5 from J; bases not matched to a gene: 8. As DNA, the CDR3 is TGTGCCAGCAGTACCGACAGGGGAATGCACAATGAGCAGTTCTTC. Translation gives CASSTDRGMHNEQFF.

The chain has TRBV19 and TRBJ2-3, with a possible D match to TRBD2 (6 bases). This CDR3 is 13 amino acids long. Trimming shortened V by 7 bases and J by 4 bases, and 12 bases separated the two germline ends. Germline V gene data show CDR1 as LNHDA and CDR2 as SQIVND (reference sequence). The CDR3 here is CASNLGEADTQYF. The CDR3 DNA reads as TGTGCCAGTAACCTGGGGGAGGCAGATACGCAGTATTTT.

The chain joins TRBV19 to TRBJ2-2; D perhaps matches TRBD1 (5 bases). Trimming cost V 9 bases and J 2 bases, with 19 bases left between them. This CDR3 comprises 16 residues. Germline V gene sequence: CDR1 LNHDA, CDR2 SQIVND (reference sequence). The CDR3, as DNA: TGTGCCAGCCACTCTGTCTGGGGCTCCAACACCGGGGAGCTGTTTTTT. It translates to CASHSVWGSNTGELFF.

V and J are TRBV9 and TRBJ2-2; 7 bases line up with TRBD2. CDR3 length: 15 amino acids. Germline CDR1 and CDR2: SGDLS and YYNGEE. The ends lost 0 bases at V and 13 bases at J; junction bases unmatched: 12. This chain's CDR3 is CASSVDLSDSGRLFF. Here the CDR3 DNA reads TGTGCCAGCAGCGTAGATCTGTCTGATAGCGGGCGGCTGTTTTTT.

The chain uses TRBV3-1 (or the pseudogene TRBV3-2) and TRBJ1-1, with D possibly matching TRBD1 (6 bases). The CDR3 length is 15 residues. From germline, CDR1 is LGHDT and CDR2 YNNKEL (reference sequence). The V end was cut by 2 bases, the J end by 5 bases, with 15 bases between. CDR3 region: CASSQFPTGFTEAFF. The CDR3 DNA follows: TGTGCCAGCAGCCAATTCCCAACAGGGTTTACTGAAGCTTTCTTT.

CDR3 region: CASSSGLVNEQFF. CDR3 in DNA: TGCGCCAGCAGCTCAGGACTAGTAAATGAGCAGTTCTTC. V gene TRBV5-1 combines with J gene TRBJ2-1; 7 positions match TRBD2. The trim removed 3 bases at V and 7 bases at J, leaving 4 bases unmatched. CDR1 and CDR2 (germline): SGHRS, YFSETQ. The length of the CDR3 is 13 residues.

The rearrangement joins TRBV7-9 to TRBJ2-2; D possibly corresponds to TRBD1 (6 bases). The length of the CDR3 is 14 residues. Germline CDR1 reads SEHNR; CDR2 reads FQNEAQ (reference sequence). The V end was cut by 5 bases, the J end by 8 bases, with 15 bases between. CDR3: CASSRLDRPGELFF. In nucleotides, the CDR3 is TGTGCCAGCAGCCGATTAGACAGGCCGGGGGAGCTGTTTTTT.

The rearrangement uses TRBV6-2 or TRBV6-3 and TRBJ2-1, with D unresolved. V was shortened by 0 bases and J by 5 bases, with 2 bases between the two germline ends. The germline V gene encodes CDR1 MNHEY and CDR2 SVGEGT. The CDR3 consists of 12 residues. DNA of the CDR3: TGTGCCAGCAGTTACTCTAACAATGAGCAGTTCTTC. Translating it yields CASSYSNNEQFF.

V gene TRBV5-1 combines with J gene TRBJ2-2; D uncertain. In germline, CDR1 is SGHRS, CDR2 YFSETQ. This CDR3 is built from 15 residues. Trimming removed 0 bases at V and 2 bases at J, with 8 bases between. CDR3 bases: TGCGCCAGCAGCTTGGGAACCACTAACACCGGGGAGCTGTTTTTT. The encoded protein is CASSLGTTNTGELFF.